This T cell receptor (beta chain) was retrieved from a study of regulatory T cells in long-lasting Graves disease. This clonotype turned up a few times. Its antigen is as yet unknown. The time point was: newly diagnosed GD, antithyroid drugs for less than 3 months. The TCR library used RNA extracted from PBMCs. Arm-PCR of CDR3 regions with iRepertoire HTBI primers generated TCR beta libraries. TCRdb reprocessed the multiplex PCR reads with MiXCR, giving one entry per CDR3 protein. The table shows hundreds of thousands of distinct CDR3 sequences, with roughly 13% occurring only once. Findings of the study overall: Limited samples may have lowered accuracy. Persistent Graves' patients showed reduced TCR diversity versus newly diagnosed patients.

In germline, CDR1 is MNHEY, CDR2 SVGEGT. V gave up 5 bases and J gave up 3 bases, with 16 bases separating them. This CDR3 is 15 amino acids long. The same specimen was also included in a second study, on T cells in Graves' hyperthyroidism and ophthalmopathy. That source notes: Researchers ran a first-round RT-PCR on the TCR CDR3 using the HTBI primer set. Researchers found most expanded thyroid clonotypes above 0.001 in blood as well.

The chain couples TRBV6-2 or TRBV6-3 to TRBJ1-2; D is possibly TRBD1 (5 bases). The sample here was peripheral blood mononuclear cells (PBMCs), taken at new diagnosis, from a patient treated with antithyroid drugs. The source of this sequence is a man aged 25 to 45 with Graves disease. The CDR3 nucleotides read TGTGCCAGCAGTCCTGGGTGGAGGGGAGACTATGGCTACACCTTC. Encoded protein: CASSPGWRGDYGYTF.